The 26 T cell receptor beta chains presented below share a single source sample, sequenced in a study of T cell repertoires in cytomegalovirus infection. TCRdb reprocessed the reads with MiXCR, giving one entry per CDR3 protein. The top ten hold 20% of the sample, which has some 350,000 distinct CDR3 sequences, about 27% seen once. The antigens for these receptors are not known. Sequencing used cultured PBMCs, obtained from culture after CMV antigen stimulation. Source of these receptors: a human donor in good health (CMV status not recorded). Some clones in this sample may be carry-over from other donors' samples.

The sample holds a few counts of this clonotype. The rearrangement links TRBV6-2 or TRBV6-3 to TRBJ1-1; weak D call: TRBD1 (6 bases). The germline V and J ends were trimmed by 5 bases and 0 bases, with 16 bases remaining between them. Germline V gene lookup returns CDR1 MNHEY and CDR2 SVGEGT. The CDR3 covers 16 residues. CDR3 loop: CASSRPGGAVNTEAFF. CDR3 DNA: TGTGCCAGCAGTCGTCCGGGGGGGGCGGTGAACACTGAAGCTTTCTTT.

This clonotype was seen just once. V gene TRBV11-2 combines with J gene TRBJ1-1; the match to TRBD1 covers 9 bases. V lost 2 bases to trimming and J lost 6 bases; unmatched junction nucleotides: 10. Germline-derived CDR1 and CDR2 are SGHAT and FQNNGV. The CDR3 has 16 amino acids. CDR3 in DNA: TGTGCCAGCAGCTTAAACAGGGGGCACTCAAGGGCTGAAGCTTTCTTT. Translation gives CASSLNRGHSRAEAFF.

The CDR3 sequence: CASSANMFFAYNEQFF. The CDR3 region has the DNA TGTGCCAGCAGTGCTAACATGTTTTTCGCCTACAATGAGCAGTTCTTC. The chain recombines TRBV6-5 with TRBJ2-1, with no clear D. The germline V gene encodes CDR1 MNHEY and CDR2 SVGAGI. V dropped 5 bases and J dropped 2 bases, with 16 bases sitting between them. The CDR3 extends over 16 amino acids.

The rearrangement uses TRBV7-2 and TRBJ1-4; tentatively, D is TRBD1 (5 bases). The germline V gene has CDR1 SGHTA and CDR2 FQGNSA. Between the trimmed V and J ends, which lost 5 bases and 5 bases, there was a span of 15 bases. The CDR3 extends over 15 amino acids. CDR3 sequence: CASSLEGARNEKLFF. The DNA for the CDR3 is TGTGCCAGCAGCCTGGAAGGGGCGAGGAATGAAAAACTGTTTTTT.

This clonotype was seen many times. This sequence joins TRBV2 and TRBJ2-7; no firm D call. The length of the CDR3 is 13 residues. Germline CDR1 SNHLY, CDR2 FYNNEI. The V and J ends lost 11 bases and 3 bases respectively, with 17 bases between them. The CDR3 is CAGRESRYYEQYF. The CDR3 DNA is TGTGCCGGACGTGAGAGCAGATACTACGAGCAGTACTTC.

The rearrangement uses TRBV7-2 and TRBJ2-6; unclear D gene. The CDR3 runs to 15 residues. V lost 6 bases to trimming and J lost 0 bases, with 9 bases between them. The germline gives CDR1 SGHTA, CDR2 FQGNSA. For the CDR3, the DNA is TGTGCCAGCAGTTCTCGCGGCTCTGGGGCCAACGTCCTGACTTTC. Translated, it gives CASSSRGSGANVLTF.

This clonotype was picked up many times. The chain is built from TRBV7-2 and TRBJ2-1; unclear D gene. V lost 2 bases, J lost 7 bases, and 15 bases lay in between. This CDR3 region has 15 residues. Looked up from germline, CDR1 is SGHTA and CDR2 is FQGNSA. The DNA of the CDR3 is TGTGCCAGCAGCTTATCCCCGTTTGTCGGAAATGAGCAGTTCTTC. Its translation: CASSLSPFVGNEQFF.

V and J are TRBV29-1 and TRBJ1-3; no firm D call. Trimming cost V 4 bases and J 0 bases, with 10 bases left between them. CDR3 length: 14 amino acids. The germline V gene has CDR1 SQVTM and CDR2 ANQGSEA. CDR3 DNA: TGCAGCGTTGCAGGAGGATTCTCTGGAAACACCATATATTTT. Its protein product is CSVAGGFSGNTIYF.

CDR3 protein: CASSFGTWSEKLFF. Written as DNA, the CDR3 is TGTGCCAGCAGCTTCGGGACCTGGAGTGAAAAACTGTTTTTT. V gene TRBV5-6 combines with J gene TRBJ1-4; D is perhaps TRBD1 (5 bases). V was shortened by 2 bases and J by 7 bases, with 12 bases between the two germline ends. CDR1 SGHDT and CDR2 YYEEEE come from the germline V gene. CDR3 length: 14 amino acids.

The genes are TRBV7-9 and TRBJ2-5, with D possibly matching TRBD2 (7 bases). This CDR3 region has 15 residues. The V end was cut by 6 bases, the J end by 5 bases, with 19 bases between. Germline CDR1 SEHNR, CDR2 FQNEAQ (reference sequence). The CDR3 bases are TGTGCCAGCAGACGAGAGGGGGGGGCCTCGGAGACCCAGTACTTC. The encoded protein is CASRREGGASETQYF.

The CDR3 DNA sequence: TGTGCCAGCAGCTTAAATTCAGCGACCTACGAGCAGTACTTC. This codes for CASSLNSATYEQYF. The chain carries TRBV7-8 and TRBJ2-7; D is undetermined. The germline V gene has CDR1 SGHVS and CDR2 FQNEAQ. V was trimmed by 2 bases and J by 2 bases, leaving 10 bases between them. The CDR3 extends over 14 amino acids.

This chain links TRBV29-1 with TRBJ2-1; 7 positions agree with TRBD1. The J segment lost 8 bases and the V segment lost 6 bases, leaving 13 bases of the junction unmatched. CDR3 size: 14 residues. The germline CDR1 and CDR2 sequences are SQVTM and ANQGSEA. The CDR3 nucleotides are TGCAGCGTATCATTGACAGGGTTAGGCCATGAGCAGTTCTTC. Translated: CSVSLTGLGHEQFF.

The chain combines TRBV7-3 with TRBJ1-1; tentative D call: TRBD1 (6 bases). Trimming left V 1 base short and J 6 bases short, with 12 bases between. Per the germline V gene, CDR1 is SGHTA and CDR2 is FQGTGA. The CDR3 runs 14 residues. This chain's CDR3 is CASSLNLGAAEAFF. The CDR3 DNA reads TGTGCCAGCAGCTTAAACTTGGGGGCCGCTGAAGCTTTCTTT.

This clonotype has a handful of counts. CDR3 nucleotides: TGTGCCAGCTTTCGGGGGGATGGCTACACCTTC. Its protein product is CASFRGDGYTF. The V gene is TRBV12-3 or TRBV12-4, the J gene TRBJ1-2, with a possible D match to TRBD1 (5 bases). This CDR3 region has 11 residues. Between the trimmed V and J ends, which lost 8 bases and 6 bases, there was a span of 10 bases.

The rearrangement joins TRBV11-2 to TRBJ1-1; perhaps TRBD1 as D (5 bases). Trimming took 3 bases from V and 4 from J, leaving 9 bases between them. CDR3 size: 13 residues. The germline V gene encodes CDR1 SGHAT and CDR2 FQNNGV. Written as DNA, the CDR3 is TGTGCCAGCAGCTTGTTTAGGGGCACTGAAGCTTTCTTT. Its translation is CASSLFRGTEAFF.

V and J are TRBV6-8 and TRBJ1-3; 12 bases agree with TRBD1. Per germline, CDR1 MNHGY and CDR2 SAAAGT. CDR3 length: 16 residues. The V segment lost 8 bases and the J segment 1 base; nucleotides outside the gene matches: 6. CDR3 sequence (DNA): TGTGCCAGCGGGGGACAGGGGGCCTGGTCTGGAAACACCATATATTTT. It specifies CASGGQGAWSGNTIYF.

The rearrangement uses TRBV20-1 and TRBJ1-4; TRBD1 agrees at 7 bases. Trimming removed 0 bases from V and 7 bases from J; junction bases left unmatched: 2. The CDR3 runs to 13 residues. Germline V gives CDR1 DFQATT, CDR2 SNEGSKA (reference sequence). The CDR3 nucleotides read TGCAGTGCTAGAGAAGGGGGCTCTGAAAAACTGTTTTTT. Translation: CSAREGGSEKLFF.

V gene TRBV6-1 combines with J gene TRBJ1-1; D might be TRBD1 (5 bases). The CDR3 length is 14 residues. CDR1 and CDR2 (germline): MNHNS, SASEGT. V gave up 1 base and J gave up 4 bases, with 10 bases separating them. The CDR3 here is CASSEVGGFTEAFF. As DNA, the CDR3 is TGTGCCAGCAGTGAAGTTGGGGGGTTCACTGAAGCTTTCTTT.

This clonotype was counted a single time. The gene calls are TRBV11-2 and TRBJ2-4; no reliable D call. Germline values: CDR1 SGHAT, CDR2 FQNNGV. This CDR3 is 12 amino acids long. With 2 bases removed from V and 4 bases from J, the gap between germline ends came to 3 bases. This CDR3 is CASSLQKNIQYF. Written as DNA, the CDR3 is TGTGCCAGCAGCTTACAGAAAAACATTCAGTACTTC.

In its sample, this clonotype was seen many times. The chain couples TRBV12-3 or TRBV12-4 to TRBJ2-1; the D gene is possibly TRBD2 (5 bases). This CDR3 spans 14 amino acids. The V end was cut by 4 bases, the J end by 9 bases, with 16 bases between. CDR3 nucleotide sequence: TGTGCCAGCAGTTCCCTGGTCCGTGCGGGTGAGCAGTTCTTC. It yields the protein CASSSLVRAGEQFF.

Note on this clonotype: Possible read error: a much larger clone is one base away. V usage is TRBV7-3 and J usage is TRBJ2-1; the D is unclear. The CDR3 contains 13 residues. The V and J ends lost 8 bases and 11 bases respectively, with 19 bases between them. Germline V gene sequence: CDR1 SGHTA, CDR2 FQGTGA. As DNA, the CDR3 is TGTGCCAGCGGCTCCCCCGACCAGAATAAGCAGTTCTTC. As protein: CASGSPDQNKQFF. The full variable domain, in which reference TRBV7-3 and TRBJ2-1 provide the parts outside the CDR3, is GAGVSQTPSNKVTEKGKYVELRCDPISGHTALYWYRQSLGQGPEFLIYFQGTGAADDSGLPNDRFFAVRPEGSVSTLKIQRTERGDSAVYLCASGSPDQNKQFFGPGTRLTVL.

This clonotype was detected ten times or more. The chain is built from TRBV7-8 and TRBJ2-1; D possibly corresponds to TRBD2 (5 bases). CDR3 length: 16 amino acids. The germline V gene encodes CDR1 SGHVS and CDR2 FQNEAQ. Trimming took 5 bases from V and 0 from J, leaving 14 bases between them. CDR3 residues: CASSPSRVISYNEQFF. CDR3 coding DNA: TGTGCCAGCAGCCCTTCGCGGGTGATCTCCTACAATGAGCAGTTCTTC.

Regarding this clonotype: Germline is not matched at one junction end, which may reflect a read error. This sequence joins TRBV7-7 and TRBJ2-5; D perhaps matches TRBD2 (7 bases). The CDR3 is 13 amino acids. Germline CDR1 is SSHAT and CDR2 is FNYEAQ (reference sequence). The CDR3 DNA follows: TGTGCTAGCAGCGCCGGGGGGCTGGAGACCCAGTACTTC. Protein sequence: CASSAGGLETQYF.

In this sample, this clonotype turned up many times. The chain combines TRBV3-1 with TRBJ2-5, with TRBD2 matching 12 bases. With V trimmed by 8 bases and J by 5 bases, 9 bases remained unmatched. Germline CDR1 is LGHDT and CDR2 is YNNKEL (reference sequence). The CDR3 is made up of 15 amino acids. This CDR3 reads CASGKTSGGGETQYF. CDR3 DNA sequence: TGTGCCAGCGGAAAGACTAGCGGGGGTGGGGAGACCCAGTACTTC.

This clonotype was seen ten or more times. As DNA, the CDR3 is TGTGCCACCAGTGATTTGCCACCCTCTAGCGGGGTAGGGACAGATACGCAGTATTTT. It translates to CATSDLPPSSGVGTDTQYF. The chain uses TRBV24-1 and TRBJ2-3, with 9 bases aligning to TRBD2. Germline trimming cut 0 bases from V and 3 bases from J; bases unmatched to any gene: 12. This CDR3 has 19 residues. Germline CDR1 KGHDR, CDR2 SFDVKD.

The V call is TRBV4-1, the J call TRBJ2-2; D is unclear. The CDR3 is 17 residues long. Trimming cost V 3 bases and J 1 base, with 15 bases left between them. In germline, CDR1 is MGHRA, CDR2 YSYEKL. CDR3 protein: CASSQEPDYRNTGELFF. CDR3 DNA: TGCGCCAGCAGCCAGGAACCAGATTATCGGAACACCGGGGAGCTGTTTTTT.